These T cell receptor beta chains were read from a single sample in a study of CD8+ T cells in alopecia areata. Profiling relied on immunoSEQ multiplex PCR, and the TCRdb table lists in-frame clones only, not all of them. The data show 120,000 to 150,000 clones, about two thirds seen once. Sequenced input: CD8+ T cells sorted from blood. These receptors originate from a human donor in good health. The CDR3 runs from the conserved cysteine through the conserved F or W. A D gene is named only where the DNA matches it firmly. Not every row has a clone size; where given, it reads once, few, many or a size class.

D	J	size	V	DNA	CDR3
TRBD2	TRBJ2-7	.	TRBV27	TGTGCCAGCAGGTCTAGCGGGAGGGCCTACGAGCAGTACTTC	CASRSSGRAYEQYF
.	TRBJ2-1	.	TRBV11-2	TGTGCCAGCAGCTTAGGGGAGATTGCTAGCTCCTACAATGAGCAGTTCTTC	CASSLGEIASSYNEQFF
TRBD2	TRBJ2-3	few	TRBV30	TGTGCCTGGACGGGGGGAGCGGGAGACGCAGATACGCAGTATTTT	CAWTGGAGDADTQYF
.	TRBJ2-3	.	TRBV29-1	TGCAGCGTGCCGCGTCTTTCTCGAGGGGGAGATACGCAGTATTTT	CSVPRLSRGGDTQYF
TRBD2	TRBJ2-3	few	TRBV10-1	TGCGCCAGCAGTGAGGTTGCGGGAGAGGATGGCACAGATACGCAGTATTTT	CASSEVAGEDGTDTQYF
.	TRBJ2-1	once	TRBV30	TGTGCCTGGAGTGACGGACTACAATTCGAGCAGTTCTTC	CAWSDGLQFEQFF
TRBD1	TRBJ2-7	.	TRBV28	TGTGCCAGCAGTCCCAGGACAGGGGACGAGCAGTACTTC	CASSPRTGDEQYF
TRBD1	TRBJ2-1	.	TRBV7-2	TGTGCCAGCAGCGTTAACAGGGGGCTCAATGAGCAGTTCTTC	CASSVNRGLNEQFF
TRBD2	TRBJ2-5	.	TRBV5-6	TGTGCCAGCAGCTTGAGCGGGAGCGTGACCCAGTACTTC	CASSLSGSVTQYF
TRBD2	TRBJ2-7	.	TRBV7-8	TGTGCCAGCAGCTCGACCCCGGGACTAGCGGGGCGCTTCGAGCAGTACTTC	CASSSTPGLAGRFEQYF
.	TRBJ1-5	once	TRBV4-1	TGCGCCAGCAGCCAAGACGCCAGGAATCAGCCCCAGCATTTT	CASSQDARNQPQHF
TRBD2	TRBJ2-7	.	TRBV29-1	TGCAGCGTTGGGCTAGCGGGACAAACCTACGAGCAGTACTTC	CSVGLAGQTYEQYF
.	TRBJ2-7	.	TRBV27	TGTGCCAGCAGTTCCGAGGGGGGGGACTACGAGCAGTACTTC	CASSSEGGDYEQYF
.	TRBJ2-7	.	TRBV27	TGTGCCAGCAGTCCGTCAGGCTACGAGCAGTACTTC	CASSPSGYEQYF
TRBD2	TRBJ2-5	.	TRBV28	TGTGCCAGCAGTTTCGGGACTAGCGGCGAAGAGACCCAGTACTTC	CASSFGTSGEETQYF
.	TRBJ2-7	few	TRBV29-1	TGCAGCGTGTTCCTACCTTCGGCCTACGAGCAGTACTTC	CSVFLPSAYEQYF
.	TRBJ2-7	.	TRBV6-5	TGTGCCAGCACCGGCCTGCCCCCCTCCTACGAGCAGTACTTC	CASTGLPPSYEQYF
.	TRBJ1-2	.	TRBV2	TGTGCCAGCATGTTCGGGGCTAACTATGGCTACACCTTC	CASMFGANYGYTF
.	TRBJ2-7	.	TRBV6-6	TGTGCCAGCAGTTACTCGGGGGGAATGAACGAGCAGTACTTC	CASSYSGGMNEQYF
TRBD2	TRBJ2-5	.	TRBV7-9	TGTGCCAGCAGCTCAATTACCGGGACTAGCGAAGGGACCCAGTACTTC	CASSSITGTSEGTQYF
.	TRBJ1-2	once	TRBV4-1	TGCGCCAGCAGCCAAGAGGGCGTCGGGGGGGGCTACACCTTC	CASSQEGVGGGYTF
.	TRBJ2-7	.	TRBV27	TGTGCCAGCAGTTTAGGACACCTATACGAGCAGTACTTC	CASSLGHLYEQYF
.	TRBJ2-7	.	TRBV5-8	TGTGCCAGCAGCTTTGAGGAGTACGAGCAGTACTTC	CASSFEEYEQYF
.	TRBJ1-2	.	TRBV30	TGTGCCTGGAGTGAGGACGGTTACGATGGCTACACCTTC	CAWSEDGYDGYTF
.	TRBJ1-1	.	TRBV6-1	TGTGCCAGCAGTGTTGGGAACGAAGCTTTCTTT	CASSVGNEAFF
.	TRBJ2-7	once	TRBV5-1	TGCGCCAGCAGCTTGGAGCAGGGTGACTACGAGCAGTACTTC	CASSLEQGDYEQYF
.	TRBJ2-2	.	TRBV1	TGCACCAGCACATTAGCGGGAGTCAACACCGGGGAGCTGTTTTTT	CTSTLAGVNTGELFF
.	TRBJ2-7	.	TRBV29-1	TGCAGCGTTGAAACCCCCTCTGAGGAGGTTGGGAGCTCCTACGAGCAGTACTTC	CSVETPSEEVGSSYEQYF
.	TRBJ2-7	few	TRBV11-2	TGTGCCAGCAGCCCGGGTGGCTACGAGCAGTACTTC	CASSPGGYEQYF
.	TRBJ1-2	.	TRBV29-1	TGCAGCGTTGAAGAACGGAACTATGGCTACACCTTC	CSVEERNYGYTF
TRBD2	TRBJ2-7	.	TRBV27	TGTGCCAGCATTCGGACTAGCGGGACCTACGAGCAGTACTTC	CASIRTSGTYEQYF
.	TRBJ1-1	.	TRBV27	TGTGCCAGCAGTTCGGGCCCCGAAGCTTTCTTT	CASSSGPEAFF
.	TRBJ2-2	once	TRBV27	TGTGCCAGCAGTTTGGTTCGCGGGAACACCGGGGAGCTGTTTTTT	CASSLVRGNTGELFF
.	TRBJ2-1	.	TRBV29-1	TGCAGCGTTAACGCGGGGAACAATGAGCAGTTCTTC	CSVNAGNNEQFF
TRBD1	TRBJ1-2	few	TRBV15	TGTGCCACCAGCAGAACAAGAGACAGGGGGCTCTATGGCTACACCTTC	CATSRTRDRGLYGYTF
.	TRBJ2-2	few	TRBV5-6	TGTGCCAGCAGCTTTGGGGACGAAGCGCCGGGCACCGGGGAGCTGTTTTTT	CASSFGDEAPGTGELFF
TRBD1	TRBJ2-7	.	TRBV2	TGTGCCAGCACGCCGGGACAGGCTGACTACGAGCAGTACTTC	CASTPGQADYEQYF
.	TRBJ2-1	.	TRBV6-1	TGTGCCAGTATTAGCGAGGCGGCCTACAATGAGCAGTTCTTC	CASISEAAYNEQFF
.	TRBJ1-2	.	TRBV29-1	TGCAGCGTTGAGACCAGGCGCGGCTACACCTTC	CSVETRRGYTF
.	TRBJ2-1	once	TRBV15	TGTGCCACCAGCACCAGGCTAGCGAGTGAGCAGTTCTTC	CATSTRLASEQFF
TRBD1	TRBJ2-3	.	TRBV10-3	TGTGCCATCAGTGGGCCCCCGCTGACAGGGATCACAGATACGCAGTATTTT	CAISGPPLTGITDTQYF
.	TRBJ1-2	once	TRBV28	TGTGCCAGCAGTTTGCTATCCATTTCTAACTATGGCTACACCTTC	CASSLLSISNYGYTF
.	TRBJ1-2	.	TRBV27	TGTGCCAGCAGTTTAGTGGACGGGTACGGTGGCTACACCTTC	CASSLVDGYGGYTF
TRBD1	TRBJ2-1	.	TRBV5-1	TGCGCCAGCAGCGCCTGGGACAGGCTGACGGATGAGCAGTTCTTC	CASSAWDRLTDEQFF
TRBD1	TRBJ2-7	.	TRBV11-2	TGTGCCAGCAGCTTAGAACGGACAGGGATCTACGAGCAGTACTTC	CASSLERTGIYEQYF
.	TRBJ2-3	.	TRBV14	TGTGCCAGCAGCCAAGATCTGGGACCAGATACGCAGTATTTT	CASSQDLGPDTQYF
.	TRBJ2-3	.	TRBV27	TGTGCCAGCAGCCTCTTAGGGGCCGATACGCAGTATTTT	CASSLLGADTQYF
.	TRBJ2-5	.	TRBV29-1	TGCAGCGTTGAAGATCTTAACAGGGAGTCTGAGACCCAGTACTTC	CSVEDLNRESETQYF
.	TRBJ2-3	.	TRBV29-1	TGCAGCGGGGTAGAGAGCACCACAGATACGCAGTATTTT	CSGVESTTDTQYF
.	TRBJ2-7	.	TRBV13	TGTGCCAGCAGCTTTCCAACTAGTACGGGTGAGCAGTACTTC	CASSFPTSTGEQYF
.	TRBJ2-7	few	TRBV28	TGTGCCAGCAGTTTATTCCGGGGGCAATCCTACGAGCAGTACTTC	CASSLFRGQSYEQYF